This TCR beta chain was captured by sequencing in a study of lung T cells in sarcoidosis with Löfgren's syndrome. Whole-study context: CD4+ T cells build up in sarcoidosis bronchoalveolar lavage fluid. General observations from the study: TRAV12-1 preferentially paired with TRBV2, with homologous CDR3s. Multiple Löfgren's syndrome patients reportedly shared TRAV12-1 and TRBV2 CDR3 motifs, suggesting public CD4+ TCRs. TRAV12-1 and TRBV2 were reportedly most expanded in Löfgren's patients.

This clonotype was found many times. The antigen remains undetermined. This CDR3 is 14 amino acids long. Germline CDR1 is ENHRY and CDR2 is SYGVKD. Trimming took 4 bases from V and 6 from J, leaving 13 bases between them. TCRdb processed the reads anew with MiXCR; each CDR3 protein has one entry. The top ten hold around 4.3% of the sample, which has around 21,000 distinct CDR3 sequences, about 20% seen once. This chain uses TRBV10-3 with TRBJ2-1; D possibly uses TRBD1 or TRBD2 (5 bases each). Material for sequencing was CD4+ T cells from PBMCs. The receptor's source is a human donor with sarcoidosis (Löfgren's syndrome or another form), or a control subject (not recorded which). The CDR3 DNA is TGTGCCATCAGTGTCTCGGGGACCAGCAATGAGCAGTTCTTC. Protein product: CAISVSGTSNEQFF.